This TCR beta chain was profiled in a study of blood T cell repertoires in COVID-19. Overall study: Sites in the United States, Italy and Spain provided acute and convalescent COVID-19 samples. The cDNA or gDNA used as material had been derived from T cells, B-cell-depleted T cells, or PBMCs.

Original processing methods: Estimation of nucleated cell counts was performed using reference gene primer amplification. Some clones are missing from TCRdb's copy, which holds only in-frame ones; the method was immunoSEQ multiplex PCR. The V and J calls and clone size come from that table; D and trimming were worked out from the DNA. The sample has roughly 140,000 clones, approximately 85% seen once. The Seattle site enrolled patients during active infection and followed them longitudinally. The CDR3 is 17 residues long. CDR1 is MNHNY and CDR2 is SVGAGI in the germline V gene (reference sequence). V trimming: 5 bases; J trimming: 0 bases; junction bases outside the gene matches: 12.

Sequenced material: peripheral blood. The receptor comes from a woman between 55 and 75 years old with COVID-19, enrolled during active disease. The chain couples TRBV6-6 to TRBJ1-2, with TRBD1 matching 7 bases. The CDR3 DNA is TGTGCCAGCAGTCGGTTCTTGACAGGGCGGACTAACTATGGCTACACCTTC. It specifies CASSRFLTGRTNYGYTF.